This TCR beta chain is drawn from a study of cytotoxic CD8 clonotypes in ibrutinib-treated CLL. Generated by immunoSEQ multiplex PCR, the TCRdb table keeps only in-frame clones and is missing some. The table includes about 17,000 clones, about 61% detected once. The trim removed 1 base at V and 5 bases at J, leaving 6 bases unmatched. CDR1 is MNHEY and CDR2 is SMNVEV in the germline V gene (reference sequence). The CDR3 length is 15 residues. The chain couples TRBV27 to TRBJ2-3; 7 bases map to TRBD2. The clonotype originates from a human donor with chronic lymphocytic leukemia. The material was PBMCs, obtained after 12 months of ibrutinib treatment. The DNA of the CDR3 is TGTGCCAGCAGTTTATATGCGGGGGTTGGAGATACGCAGTATTTT. Translation gives CASSLYAGVGDTQYF.